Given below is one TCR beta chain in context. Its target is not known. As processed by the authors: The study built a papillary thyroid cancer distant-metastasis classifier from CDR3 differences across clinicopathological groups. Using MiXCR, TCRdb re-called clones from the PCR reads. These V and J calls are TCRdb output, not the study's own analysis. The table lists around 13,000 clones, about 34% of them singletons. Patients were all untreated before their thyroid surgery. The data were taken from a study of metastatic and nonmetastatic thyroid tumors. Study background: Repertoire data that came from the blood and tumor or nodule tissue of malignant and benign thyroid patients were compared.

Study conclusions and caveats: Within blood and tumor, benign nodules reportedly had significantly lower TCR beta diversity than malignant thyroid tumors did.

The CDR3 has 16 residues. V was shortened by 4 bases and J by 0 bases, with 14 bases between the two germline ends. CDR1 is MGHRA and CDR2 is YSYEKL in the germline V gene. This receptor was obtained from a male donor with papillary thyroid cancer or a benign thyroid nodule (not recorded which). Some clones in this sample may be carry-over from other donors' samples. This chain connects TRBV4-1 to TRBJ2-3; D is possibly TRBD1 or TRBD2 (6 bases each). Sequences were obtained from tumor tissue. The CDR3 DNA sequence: TGCGCCAGCAGCCTAACAGGGACTTCTAGCACAGATACGCAGTATTTT. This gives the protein CASSLTGTSSTDTQYF.